A single sample is the source of the 20 T cell receptor beta chains below, sequenced in a study of cytomegalovirus exposure and HLA in healthy donors. A multiplex PCR was run with 60 Vbeta primers and 13 Jbeta primers. TCRdb's table, derived via immunoSEQ multiplex PCR, lists solely in-frame clones and lacks some. Among about 160,000 clones listed, around 76% were seen once. Sequencing used PBMCs. The origin of the receptors is a man aged 60 to 69 in good health and CMV-seronegative.

The rearrangement links TRBV5-1 to TRBJ2-5, with TRBD1 as a possible D gene (7 bases). CDR3 length: 16 amino acids. Trimming removed 0 bases from V and 11 bases from J, with 23 bases in between. Germline V CDR1 and CDR2: SGHRS, YFSETQ. The CDR3 sequence is CASSLGNRQGGREQYF. The CDR3 DNA reads as TGCGCCAGCAGCTTGGGGAACCGACAGGGCGGACGGGAGCAGTACTTC.

CDR3 region: CASSHGGSTDTQYF. In DNA, the CDR3 is TGTGCCAGCAGTCACGGGGGTAGCACAGATACGCAGTATTTT. The rearrangement uses TRBV5-4 and TRBJ2-3; D is perhaps TRBD2 (6 bases). Germline V CDR1 and CDR2: SGHNT, YYREEE (reference sequence). Trimming cost V 5 bases and J 0 bases, with 10 bases left between them. This CDR3 is built from 14 residues.

The chain combines TRBV19 with TRBJ1-1, with D hard to call. V shed 2 bases and J shed 5 bases, with 12 bases lying between them. This CDR3 has 14 residues. Germline V CDR1 and CDR2: LNHDA, SQIVND (reference sequence). CDR3 nucleotide sequence: TGTGCCAGTAGTATATCGGCGGCATGGACTGAAGCTTTCTTT. Protein: CASSISAAWTEAFF.

The chain has TRBV7-2 and TRBJ2-3, with 9 positions matching TRBD2. Germline V gene lookup returns CDR1 SGHTA and CDR2 FQGNSA. The CDR3 covers 16 residues. Losses at the gene ends were 0 bases for V and 4 bases for J; bases not matched to a gene: 5. The CDR3 DNA sequence: TGTGCCAGCAGCTTAGCGCTAGCGGGGACGGCAGATACGCAGTATTTT. It encodes CASSLALAGTADTQYF.

The rearrangement joins TRBV5-4 to TRBJ2-1, with 8 bases lining up with TRBD1. J lost 6 bases, V lost 4 bases, and 3 bases had no gene match. Germline CDR1 and CDR2: SGHNT and YYREEE (reference sequence). The CDR3 consists of 13 residues. The CDR3: CASSRTGTNEQFF. The DNA of the CDR3 is TGTGCCAGCAGCAGGACAGGGACCAATGAGCAGTTCTTC. Using reference TRBV5-4 and TRBJ2-1 for the parts outside the CDR3, the full variable domain is ETGVTQSPTHLIKTRGQQVTLRCSSQSGHNTVSWYQQALGQGPQFIFQYYREEENGRGNFPPRFSGLQFPNYSSELNVNALELDDSALYLCASSRTGTNEQFFGPGTRLTVL.

The chain has TRBV4-3 and TRBJ2-1, with 7 bases aligning to TRBD1. Germline CDR1 reads LGHNA; CDR2 reads YSLEER. The CDR3 is 15 residues long. After removal of 2 bases from V and 5 bases from J, the junction contained 6 bases not matched to a gene. The CDR3: CASSQSRDSHNEQFF. CDR3 nucleotides: TGCGCCAGCAGCCAATCACGGGACAGTCACAATGAGCAGTTCTTC.

The chain joins TRBV5-1 to TRBJ2-5, with 9 bases that match TRBD1. Gene TRBJ2-7 matches the end of the DNA better, so the J call may be wrong. The CDR3 totals 17 residues. CDR1 is SGHRS, CDR2 YFSETQ, per germline. The CDR3 region has the DNA TGCGCCAGCGGGCTTACTCCCGTCGGGACAGGGACCTACGAGCAGTACTTC. Amino acids: CASGLTPVGTGTYEQYF.

This clone was observed a single time. The chain carries TRBV5-1 and TRBJ2-1; TRBD1 might be the D (6 bases). The V and J ends lost 5 bases and 0 bases respectively, with 12 bases between them. The CDR3 sequence is 15 residues long. Germline CDR1 reads SGHRS; CDR2 reads YFSETQ. This CDR3 reads CASRASGDSYNEQFF. CDR3 DNA sequence: TGCGCCAGCAGGGCATCAGGGGACTCCTACAATGAGCAGTTCTTC.

J is TRBJ2-3 and V is TRBV11-3; 8 bases align to TRBD1. The CDR3 spans 15 residues. Germline V gene data show CDR1 as SGHNT and CDR2 as YENEEA. J lost 6 bases, V lost 1 base, and 6 bases had no gene match. The CDR3: CASSLGINRGDTQYF. The DNA of the CDR3 is TGTGCCAGCAGCTTAGGAATCAACAGGGGGGATACGCAGTATTTT. The whole variable domain, filled in from reference TRBV11-3 and TRBJ2-3, reads EAGVVQSPRYKIIEKKQPVAFWCNPISGHNTLYWYLQNLGQGPELLIRYENEEAVDDSQLPKDRFSAERLKGVDSTLKIQPAELGDSAVYLCASSLGINRGDTQYFGPGTRLTVL.

The sample holds one count of this clone. The genes are TRBV7-2 and TRBJ2-1; tentative D call: TRBD1 (5 bases). The ends were cut back, 3 bases at V and 0 bases at J, with 15 bases in the middle. The CDR3 has 17 residues. Germline CDR1 and CDR2: SGHTA and FQGNSA. CDR3 in DNA: TGTGCCAGCAGCTTCCGCAGGGTCGGCAGCTCCTACAATGAGCAGTTCTTC. This codes for CASSFRRVGSSYNEQFF.

The chain has TRBV21-1 and TRBJ1-5. TRBV21-1 is a listed pseudogene. The CDR3 is 15 amino acids. The chain's CDR3 is CASTCSGGGNQPQHF. The CDR3 DNA reads TGTGCCAGCACTTGTTCGGGGGGGGGCAATCAGCCCCAGCATTTT.

This clone was seen only a few times. The chain employs TRBV28 and TRBJ1-1; the match to TRBD1 covers 7 bases. Per the germline V gene, CDR1 is MDHEN and CDR2 is SYDVKM. The CDR3 length is 14 residues. J lost 12 bases, V lost 4 bases, and 14 bases had no gene match. The CDR3 nucleotides are TGTGCCAGCAGTTCCTTGGACAGGCTCCTAGGTACTTTCTTT. It encodes CASSSLDRLLGTFF.

The gene calls are TRBV10-3 and TRBJ1-3; 8 bases agree with TRBD1. Unmatched junction bases numbered 8, after V lost 10 bases and J lost 0 bases. CDR1 is ENHRY and CDR2 is SYGVKD in the germline V gene. CDR3 length equals 15 residues. DNA for the CDR3: TGTGCCACCGGGACAGGTTCTATCTCTGGAAACACCATATATTTT. This sequence encodes CATGTGSISGNTIYF.

This clone came up once. The V and J genes are TRBV5-8 and TRBJ2-5; D not resolved. With 0 bases removed from V and 4 bases from J, the gap between germline ends came to 13 bases. Germline CDR1 SGHTS, CDR2 YDEGEE. The CDR3 is 15 residues long. The CDR3 nucleotides read TGTGCCAGCAGCTTGGGCAGGCCAGGAAGAGAGACCCAGTACTTC. Amino acid sequence: CASSLGRPGRETQYF.

This clone was seen a few times. The gene calls are TRBV7-6 and TRBJ1-1, with D tentatively TRBD1 (6 bases). V was cut by 1 base and J by 1 base, with 13 bases left in between. This CDR3 comprises 16 residues. Germline V lookup: CDR1 SGHVS, CDR2 FNYEAQ. The CDR3 region has the DNA TGTGCCAGCAGCTTAGTTGCAGGGGTTGCGAACACTGAAGCTTTCTTT. Amino acid sequence: CASSLVAGVANTEAFF.

This clone was recorded only once. The chain has TRBV27 and TRBJ2-1, with D unclear. The CDR3 covers 14 residues. Germline CDR1 is MNHEY and CDR2 is SMNVEV (reference sequence). V was trimmed by 0 bases and J by 5 bases, leaving 8 bases between them. CDR3 region: CASSLSWRHNEQFF. In DNA form, the CDR3 reads TGTGCCAGCAGTTTATCATGGCGGCACAATGAGCAGTTCTTC.

This clone was counted a single time. This chain links TRBV7-2 with TRBJ1-1; the D is unclear. In germline, CDR1 is SGHTA, CDR2 FQGNSA. The CDR3 runs to 13 residues. Trimming pared 2 bases from V and 3 bases from J, leaving 7 bases between. The CDR3 loop reads CASSLSVDTEAFF. The CDR3 region has the DNA TGTGCCAGCAGCTTATCTGTCGACACTGAAGCTTTCTTT.

CDR3 bases: TGTGCCAGCAGCCGTAACAGGGGGCCAACCGGGGAGCTGTTTTTT. Translated, it gives CASSRNRGPTGELFF. The chain carries TRBV7-2 and TRBJ2-2, with TRBD1 matching over 9 bases. Looked up from germline, CDR1 is SGHTA and CDR2 is FQGNSA. The trim removed 5 bases at V and 5 bases at J, leaving 6 bases unmatched. There are 15 residues in the CDR3.

The rearrangement links TRBV5-4 to TRBJ2-3, with D possibly being TRBD2 (6 bases). The CDR3 sequence is 16 residues long. V gave up 5 bases and J gave up 2 bases, with 18 bases separating them. The V gene's germline CDR1 is SGHNT and CDR2 YYREEE (reference sequence). CDR3 in DNA: TGTGCCAGCAGTACTGGGGGGTCGCGGTCCACAGATACGCAGTATTTT. Protein sequence: CASSTGGSRSTDTQYF.

This clone has a handful of counts. The V and J genes are TRBV6-1 and TRBJ1-6; 7 bases are shared with TRBD1. The CDR3 loop spans 15 amino acids. Germline trimming cut 6 bases from V and 0 bases from J; bases unmatched to any gene: 2. Germline-derived CDR1 and CDR2 are MNHNS and SASEGT. As DNA, the CDR3 is TGTGCCAGCAGGGACAGGAGCTCCTATAATTCACCCCTCCACTTT. It specifies CASRDRSSYNSPLHF.